A selection of T cell receptor beta chains follows, all from one sample in a study of molecular identifiers for immune sequencing clone quantification. TCRdb re-derived calls from the PCR reads in MiXCR, one entry per CDR3 protein. The table includes 45,000 to 65,000 distinct CDR3 sequences, around 27% detected once. Sequenced: naive CD8+ T cells from blood, with Jurkat cell RNA spiked in. The receptors stem from a human donor in good health. Some libraries in this study had Jurkat cell RNA spiked in. Both conserved end residues are part of each CDR3. D genes are given only for firm matches. Clone size appears in some rows only: once, few, many, or a class for an expanded clone.

v_gene	j_gene	abundance	d_gene	CDR3nt	CDR3aa
TRBV4-3	TRBJ1-1	-	-	TGCGCCAGCAGCCAATATATACAGCCGCTGAACACTGAAGCTTTCTTT	CASSQYIQPLNTEAFF
TRBV19	TRBJ1-1	many	-	TGTGCCACCAACCCGGGAAACACTGAAGCTTTCTTT	CATNPGNTEAFF
TRBV29-1	TRBJ1-2	many	TRBD1	TGCAGCGTTGATGCCGAACAGGGGGCTGGCTACACCTTC	CSVDAEQGAGYTF
TRBV29-1	TRBJ2-7	-	-	TGCAGCGTTGGGCGCCAGGAGGGTTCCTACGAGCAGTACTTC	CSVGRQEGSYEQYF
TRBV5-8	TRBJ1-1	many	-	TGTGCCAGCAGCCTACAGGGTCGGGACACTGAAGCTTTCTTT	CASSLQGRDTEAFF
TRBV7-6	TRBJ2-2	many	TRBD2	TGTGCCAGCAGCCTCCAGCGGGAGTTCACCGGGGAGCTGTTTTTT	CASSLQREFTGELFF
TRBV7-8	TRBJ2-5	many	-	TGTGCCAGCAGCTTCCTCGGGGGGCCGGGGGAGACCCAGTACTTC	CASSFLGGPGETQYF
TRBV7-9	TRBJ2-7	many	-	TGTGCCAGCAGCTTAGTGGCAGGGCCGCAACAATACGAGCAGTACTTC	CASSLVAGPQQYEQYF
TRBV13	TRBJ2-7	many	-	TGTGCCAGCAGCTTAGGCCACGGGGTCGAGCAGTACTTC	CASSLGHGVEQYF
TRBV20-1	TRBJ2-3	many	TRBD2	TGCAGTGCCCTCCTTCGGGGGGGGGGCACAGATACGCAGTATTTT	CSALLRGGGTDTQYF
TRBV5-1	TRBJ2-7	many	-	TGCGCCAGCAGCACTGACAGCGGATCCTACGAGCAGTACTTC	CASSTDSGSYEQYF
TRBV6-2/TRBV6-3	TRBJ2-7	many	TRBD1	TGTGCCAGCAGTGCGGACAGGGACTACGAGCAGTACTTC	CASSADRDYEQYF
TRBV5-4	TRBJ2-7	many	-	TGTGCCAGCAGCCTCGGACAGACCAATTCCTACGAGCAGTACTTC	CASSLGQTNSYEQYF
TRBV12-3/TRBV12-4	TRBJ2-1	-	-	TGTGCCAGCAGTCAGATGGAGGATGAGCAGTTCTTC	CASSQMEDEQFF
TRBV10-1	TRBJ2-3	many	-	TGCGCCAGCAGTGATTCGTTGACAGATACGCAGTATTTT	CASSDSLTDTQYF
TRBV9	TRBJ2-7	-	-	TGTGCCAGCAGCGTAGGAGGGTATCCCTACGAGCAGTACTTC	CASSVGGYPYEQYF
TRBV6-2/TRBV6-3	TRBJ2-1	many	TRBD2	TGTGCCACCCTCACGCGGGGGGCGCCCGGTGAGCAGTTCTTC	CATLTRGAPGEQFF
TRBV18	TRBJ2-5	many	TRBD2	TGTGCCAGCACTGATACTAGCGGATATGGAGAGACCCAGTACTTC	CASTDTSGYGETQYF
TRBV20-1	TRBJ2-3	many	TRBD2	TGCAGTGCTAGAGATCAGACTAGCGGAACAGATACGCAGTATTTT	CSARDQTSGTDTQYF
TRBV27	TRBJ1-1	many	TRBD1	TGTGCCAGCAGCCCAGGGGGACCGAACACTGAAGCTTTCTTT	CASSPGGPNTEAFF
TRBV7-2	TRBJ2-3	many	-	TGTGCCAGCAGCTTAGTGGCGGGGACGAGCACAGATACGCAGTATTTT	CASSLVAGTSTDTQYF
TRBV20-1	TRBJ2-1	-	TRBD1	TGCAGTGCTAGAGTGAGTGAGGGGGCCACCTACAATGAGCAGTTCTTC	CSARVSEGATYNEQFF
TRBV4-1	TRBJ2-7	many	-	TGCGCCAGCAGCCCTTTGGAGGGGCCAAGCTCCTACGAGCAGTACTTC	CASSPLEGPSSYEQYF
TRBV4-3	TRBJ2-1	many	TRBD2	TGCGCCAGCAGCCACGGACTAGCGGGGGTCGAGGATGAGCAGTTCTTC	CASSHGLAGVEDEQFF
TRBV27	TRBJ2-1	few	TRBD2	TGTGCCAGCAGTACTAGCGGGTGGAGGAATGAGCAGTTCTTC	CASSTSGWRNEQFF
TRBV9	TRBJ2-3	few	-	TGTGCCAGCAGCAACCGGGACTCCGCCACAGATACGCAGTATTTT	CASSNRDSATDTQYF
TRBV3-1	TRBJ2-7	few	TRBD2	TGTGCCAGCAGCCCGAAGAGCTGGACTAGCGGGACCCTCTCCGAGCAGTACTTC	CASSPKSWTSGTLSEQYF